The 28 T cell receptor beta chains below come from one sample, sequenced in a study of Graves' ophthalmopathy and Graves' hyperthyroidism. RNA transcripts provided the template for amplifying TCR beta CDR3 regions. RT-PCR was first run with HTBI primers, then multiplex PCR in a second round. In TCRdb, the multiplex PCR reads were re-called with MiXCR into one record per CDR3 protein. The sample lists a few hundred thousand distinct CDR3 sequences, roughly 21% occurring once. Source material: peripheral blood. These receptors were collected from a woman between 45 and 65 years old with Graves' ophthalmopathy.

This clonotype has more than one count but fewer than ten. The chain employs TRBV9 and TRBJ2-7; TRBD2 matches 9 bases. V shed 2 bases and J 4 bases; nucleotides not matched to a gene: 7. Germline values: CDR1 SGDLS, CDR2 YYNGEE. The CDR3 is 15 amino acids. CDR3 nucleotide sequence: TGTGCCAGCAGCGTCTCTAGCGGGATTCAATACGAGCAGTACTTC. Its protein product is CASSVSSGIQYEQYF.

This clonotype was counted many times. The chain links TRBV6-1 to TRBJ2-7; the match to TRBD1 covers 8 bases. The CDR3 runs to 12 residues. CDR1 is MNHNS, CDR2 SASEGT, per germline. The V and J ends lost 6 bases and 4 bases, in that order; junction bases with no gene match: 2. The CDR3, as DNA: TGTGCCAGCAGGGGACAGGAGTACGAGCAGTACTTC. This sequence encodes CASRGQEYEQYF.

This clonotype was observed at least ten times. The chain is built from TRBV7-2 and TRBJ1-1; D is ambiguous. Germline V gives CDR1 SGHTA, CDR2 FQGNSA. V lost 4 bases and J 5 bases, leaving 11 bases between the germline ends. The CDR3 covers 13 residues. The CDR3: CASSSRVGTEAFF. In nucleotides, the CDR3 is TGTGCCAGCAGCTCGCGGGTGGGGACTGAAGCTTTCTTT.

This clonotype was recorded many times. This chain joins TRBV12-3 or TRBV12-4 and TRBJ2-2; the match to TRBD1 covers 8 bases. This CDR3 is built from 16 residues. V lost 6 bases, J lost 5 bases, and 11 bases stayed unmatched. DNA of the CDR3: TGTGCCAGCAGACGGACAGGGTCGGGGGAGACCGGGGAGCTGTTTTTT. Amino acid sequence: CASRRTGSGETGELFF.

This clonotype was seen a handful of times. This may arise from a read error, as a much more abundant clone is one base away. The chain has TRBV5-1 and TRBJ2-2; 10 bases agree with TRBD1. The CDR3 consists of 19 residues. The V gene end was trimmed by 4 bases and the J gene end by 1 base; junction bases not matched to a gene: 13. Germline CDR1 and CDR2: SGHRS and YFSETQ. CDR3 sequence (DNA): TGCGCCAGCAGCCTTCGTCCCGGGACAGGGGCGGGGAACACCGGGGAGCTGTTTTTT. It specifies CASSLRPGTGAGNTGELFF.

This clonotype was detected ten times or more. This chain links TRBV15 with TRBJ1-2, with a tentative D call TRBD1 (5 bases). Germline assignment: CDR1 LNHNV and CDR2 YYDKDF (reference sequence). The length of the CDR3 is 13 residues. Trimming removed 5 bases at V and 3 bases at J, with 10 bases between. The CDR3 DNA is TGTGCCACCAGCCTAAGGGGTGACTATGGCTACACCTTC. Translation: CATSLRGDYGYTF.

The sample holds a few counts of this clonotype. The V and J genes are TRBV20-1 and TRBJ2-4; D remains unclear. Germline-derived CDR1 and CDR2 are DFQATT and SNEGSKA (reference sequence). Trimming shortened V by 5 bases and J by 7 bases, and 12 bases separated the two germline ends. The CDR3 has 12 residues. The CDR3 DNA sequence: TGCAGTGCTCGCCCTACAGAGAACATTCAGTACTTC. Translated: CSARPTENIQYF.

This clonotype was found many times. The chain carries TRBV3-1 and TRBJ1-1, with D uncertain. The CDR3 contains 12 residues. Germline CDR1 and CDR2: LGHDT and YNNKEL (reference sequence). V was clipped by 5 bases and J by 3 bases, with 7 bases between them. CDR3 protein: CASSFGDTEAFF. DNA of the CDR3: TGTGCCAGCAGCTTCGGAGACACTGAAGCTTTCTTT.

At least ten counts were recorded for this clonotype. The chain joins TRBV14 to TRBJ2-5; D is unresolved. With 5 bases removed from V and 2 bases from J, the gap between germline ends came to 9 bases. This CDR3 has 13 residues. Germline V gene lookup returns CDR1 SGHDN and CDR2 FVKESK. CDR3 DNA: TGTGCCAGCAGCTCACCGGCACAAGAGACCCAGTACTTC. Translated: CASSSPAQETQYF.

This clonotype was counted ten times or more. This chain connects TRBV29-1 to TRBJ1-1; D unresolved. The V end lost 6 bases, the J end lost 2 bases, and 10 bases lay between the germline ends. CDR3 length equals 12 residues. Germline loops: CDR1 SQVTM, CDR2 ANQGSEA. CDR3 DNA sequence: TGCAGCGTCGATCTACAAAACACTGAAGCTTTCTTT. It yields the protein CSVDLQNTEAFF.

This clonotype was observed at least ten times. The chain carries TRBV11-1 and TRBJ2-7; 7 bases line up with TRBD2. Trimming removed 4 bases from V and 10 bases from J; junction bases left unmatched: 22. The germline CDR1 and CDR2 sequences are SGHAT and FQDESV (reference sequence). The CDR3 runs to 17 residues. The CDR3 loop reads CASSSGGTIRSGWEQYF. In DNA, the CDR3 is TGTGCCAGCAGCTCCGGGGGGACTATTAGGTCAGGGTGGGAACAGTACTTC.

The genes are TRBV30 and TRBJ2-5; 8 bases are a match to TRBD2. Germline lookup yields CDR1 GTSNPN and CDR2 SVGIG (reference sequence). The CDR3 length is 11 residues. V dropped 5 bases and J dropped 4; count of bases not matched to a gene: 0. For the CDR3, the DNA is TGTGCCTGGGGGACTAGAGAGACCCAGTACTTC. Protein sequence: CAWGTRETQYF.

This clonotype was recorded at least ten times. The CDR3 sequence is CASLQMGYTF. In DNA, the CDR3 is TGTGCCAGCCTACAGATGGGCTACACCTTC. V and J are TRBV2 and TRBJ1-2; D unresolved. The CDR3 has 10 amino acids. V lost 8 bases to trimming and J lost 8 bases, with 9 bases between them. Germline CDR1 SNHLY, CDR2 FYNNEI.

This clonotype was counted ten times or more. The chain uses TRBV29-1 and TRBJ2-5; 8 nucleotides align to TRBD2. This CDR3 contains 13 residues. The V segment lost 6 bases and the J segment 7 bases; nucleotides outside the gene matches: 10. In germline, CDR1 is SQVTM, CDR2 ANQGSEA. DNA for the CDR3: TGCAGCGTCCGGGGGGGGGACATCATGACCCAGTACTTC. The encoded protein is CSVRGGDIMTQYF.

The sample holds many counts of this clonotype. The DNA of the CDR3 is TGCGCCAGCAGCGACGGACACCTCTCTGGGGCCAACGTCCTGACTTTC. Its protein is CASSDGHLSGANVLTF. The gene calls are TRBV5-1 and TRBJ2-6; D possibly corresponds to TRBD1 (5 bases). This CDR3 is 16 amino acids long. Trimming pared 4 bases from V and 0 bases from J, leaving 11 bases between. The germline V gene has CDR1 SGHRS and CDR2 YFSETQ.

This clonotype was counted ten times or more. V is TRBV11-2 and J is TRBJ2-7, with 9 bases fitting TRBD2. The CDR3 extends over 16 amino acids. Germline V gives CDR1 SGHAT, CDR2 FQNNGV. V lost 3 bases and J lost 5; bases outside the gene matches: 11. CDR3 in amino acids: CASSLTSGLGIHEQYF. DNA for the CDR3: TGTGCCAGCAGCTTGACTAGCGGCTTAGGCATCCACGAGCAGTACTTC.

This clonotype was counted at least ten times. This chain uses TRBV6-2 or TRBV6-3 with TRBJ2-6; a possible D gene is TRBD2 (6 bases). With 2 bases removed from V and 3 bases from J, the gap between germline ends came to 17 bases. CDR3 length: 18 residues. Germline V lookup: CDR1 MNHEY, CDR2 SVGEGT. DNA for the CDR3: TGTGCCAGCAGTTACCAGGCGGCGGGGCTTGGTGGGGCCAACGTCCTGACTTTC. Protein product: CASSYQAAGLGGANVLTF.

This clonotype was counted many times. The V and J genes are TRBV29-1 and TRBJ2-1; 8 bases map to TRBD2. Trimming removed 7 bases from V and 7 bases from J; junction bases left unmatched: 3. The V gene's germline CDR1 is SQVTM and CDR2 ANQGSEA. The CDR3 spans 11 residues. The CDR3 sequence: CSGLAGNEQFF. CDR3 DNA: TGCAGCGGCTTAGCGGGAAATGAGCAGTTCTTC.

This clonotype was recorded many times. The V call is TRBV9, the J call TRBJ2-2, with a weak D call TRBD1 (6 bases). The CDR3 loop spans 14 amino acids. In germline, CDR1 is SGDLS, CDR2 YYNGEE. The V gene lost 2 bases and the J gene lost 7 bases, with 12 bases spanning the gap. The CDR3 DNA sequence: TGTGCCAGCAGCGTCAACGCAGGGGACGGGGAGCTGTTTTTT. This gives the protein CASSVNAGDGELFF. Filled out from reference TRBV9 and TRBJ2-2, the complete variable domain reads DSGVTQTPKHLITATGQRVTLRCSPRSGDLSVYWYQQSLDQGLQFLIQYYNGEERAKGNILERFSAQQFPDLHSELNLSSLELGDSALYFCASSVNAGDGELFFGEGSRLTVL.

This clonotype was seen at least ten times. In nucleotides, the CDR3 is TGCAGTGCCAGGACTAGCGGGAGAAGAGGAAACATTCAGTACTTC. Protein sequence: CSARTSGRRGNIQYF. This sequence joins TRBV20-1 and TRBJ2-4; 13 nucleotides agree with TRBD2. The germline gives CDR1 DFQATT, CDR2 SNEGSKA (reference sequence). CDR3 size: 15 residues. The junction had 8 bases not matched to a gene; V was cut back by 6 bases and J by 6 bases.

This clonotype has ten or more counts. The V gene is TRBV12-3 or TRBV12-4, the J gene TRBJ2-7; D not resolved. The CDR3 loop spans 11 amino acids. V was shortened by 3 bases and J by 5 bases, with 5 bases between the two germline ends. CDR3 coding DNA: TGTGCCAGCAGTTTCCGGGACGAGCAGTACTTC. Amino acids: CASSFRDEQYF.

This clonotype was observed many times. The chain uses TRBV19 and TRBJ2-5; D unclear. V gave up 7 bases and J gave up 3 bases, with 12 bases separating them. The CDR3 runs 13 residues. Germline CDR1 is LNHDA and CDR2 is SQIVND (reference sequence). The DNA of the CDR3 is TGTGCCAGTAAGACGGACGGAGAAGAGACCCAGTACTTC. As protein: CASKTDGEETQYF.

There are many counts of this clonotype. V and J are TRBV6-1 and TRBJ2-7; 7 nucleotides match TRBD2. Trimming at V came to 3 bases and at J to 3 bases, leaving 5 bases not matched to a gene. Germline V gives CDR1 MNHNS, CDR2 SASEGT. There are 14 residues in the CDR3. The CDR3 loop reads CASSDRLARYEQYF. As DNA, the CDR3 is TGTGCCAGCAGTGATCGACTAGCCCGCTACGAGCAGTACTTC.

V gene TRBV15 combines with J gene TRBJ2-5, with a tentative D call TRBD1 (6 bases). The CDR3 consists of 15 residues. Trimming stripped 3 bases from V and 0 bases from J, with 11 bases between. Germline CDR1 is LNHNV and CDR2 is YYDKDF (reference sequence). For the CDR3, the DNA is TGTGCCACCAGCAGGACAGGCGGGTACCAAGAGACCCAGTACTTC. This translates into CATSRTGGYQETQYF.

In its sample, this clonotype was seen a few times. V is TRBV2 and J is TRBJ1-1, with D unclear. Trimming stripped 7 bases from V and 1 base from J, with 19 bases between. This CDR3 has 16 amino acids. Germline assignment: CDR1 SNHLY and CDR2 FYNNEI. CDR3 sequence reads: CASIFWGWQKNTEAFF. The CDR3 DNA is TGTGCCAGCATCTTCTGGGGTTGGCAGAAGAACACTGAAGCTTTCTTT.

This CDR3 is CASSKGLAGGQETQYF. In DNA form, the CDR3 reads TGCGCCAGCAGCAAAGGACTAGCGGGAGGTCAAGAGACCCAGTACTTC. This sequence joins TRBV5-1 and TRBJ2-5; 14 bases line up with TRBD2. V was pared by 4 bases and J by 2 bases, with 4 bases of the junction left unmatched. The CDR3 is 16 residues long. Germline lookup yields CDR1 SGHRS and CDR2 YFSETQ. Drawing the rest from reference TRBV5-1 and TRBJ2-5, the complete variable domain is KAGVTQTPRYLIKTRGQQVTLSCSPISGHRSVSWYQQTPGQGLQFLFEYFSETQRNKGNFPGRFSGRQFSNSRSEMNVSTLELGDSALYLCASSKGLAGGQETQYFGPGTRLLVL.

The sample holds many counts of this clonotype. The chain links TRBV5-1 to TRBJ2-5; 11 bases line up with TRBD2. Per the germline V gene, CDR1 is SGHRS and CDR2 is YFSETQ. The CDR3 loop spans 15 amino acids. The V segment lost 8 bases and the J segment 5 bases; nucleotides outside the gene matches: 11. DNA for the CDR3: TGCGCCAGTATCTATGGGACTAGCGGCGGGGAGACCCAGTACTTC. Its protein is CASIYGTSGGETQYF.

This clonotype has at least ten counts. DNA of the CDR3: TGTGCCACCAGTGATTCCGGGACAGGGGCTAGAGAGACCCAGTACTTC. It is translated as CATSDSGTGARETQYF. The rearrangement joins TRBV24-1 to TRBJ2-5; 10 bases match TRBD1. Trimming removed 2 bases from V and 4 bases from J; junction bases left unmatched: 6. The CDR3 has 16 amino acids. Germline-derived CDR1 and CDR2 are KGHDR and SFDVKD.